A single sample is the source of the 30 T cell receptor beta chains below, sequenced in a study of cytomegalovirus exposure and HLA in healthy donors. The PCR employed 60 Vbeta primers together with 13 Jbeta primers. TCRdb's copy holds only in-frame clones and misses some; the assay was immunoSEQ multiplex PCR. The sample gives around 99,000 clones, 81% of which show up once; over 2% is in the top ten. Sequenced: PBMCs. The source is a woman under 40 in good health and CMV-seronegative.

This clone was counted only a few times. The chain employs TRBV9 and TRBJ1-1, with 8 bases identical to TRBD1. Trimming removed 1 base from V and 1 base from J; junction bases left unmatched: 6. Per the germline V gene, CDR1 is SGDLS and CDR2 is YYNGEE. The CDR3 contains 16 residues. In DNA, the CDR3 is TGTGCCAGCAGCGTAATAACAGGGGGGGGGAACACTGAAGCTTTCTTT. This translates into CASSVITGGGNTEAFF. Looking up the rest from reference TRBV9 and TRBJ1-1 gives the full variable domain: DSGVTQTPKHLITATGQRVTLRCSPRSGDLSVYWYQQSLDQGLQFLIQYYNGEERAKGNILERFSAQQFPDLHSELNLSSLELGDSALYFCASSVITGGGNTEAFFGQGTRLTVV.

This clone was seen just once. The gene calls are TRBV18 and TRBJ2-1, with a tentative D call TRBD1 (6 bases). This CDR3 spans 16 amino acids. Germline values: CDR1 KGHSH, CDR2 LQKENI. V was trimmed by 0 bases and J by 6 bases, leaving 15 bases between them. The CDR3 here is CASSPPGAGNINEQFF. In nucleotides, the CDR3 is TGTGCCAGCTCACCACCGGGGGCAGGGAACATCAATGAGCAGTTCTTC.

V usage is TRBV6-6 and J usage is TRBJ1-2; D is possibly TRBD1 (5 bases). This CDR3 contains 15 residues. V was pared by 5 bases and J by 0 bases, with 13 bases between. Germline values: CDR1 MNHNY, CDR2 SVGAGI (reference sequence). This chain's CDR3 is CASSPSGGANYGYTF. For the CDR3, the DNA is TGTGCCAGCAGTCCCTCGGGGGGGGCTAACTATGGCTACACCTTC.

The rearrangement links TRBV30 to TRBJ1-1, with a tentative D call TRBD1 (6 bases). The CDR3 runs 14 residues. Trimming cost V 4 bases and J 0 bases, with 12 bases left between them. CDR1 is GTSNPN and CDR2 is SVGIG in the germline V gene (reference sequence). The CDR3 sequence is CAWKRGTVNTEAFF. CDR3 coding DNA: TGTGCCTGGAAGAGGGGGACGGTGAACACTGAAGCTTTCTTT.

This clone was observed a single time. In DNA, the CDR3 is TGTGCCAGCAGCTTAGCACGTTTTACATCAGATACGCAGTATTTT. Amino acid sequence: CASSLARFTSDTQYF. V and J are TRBV7-9 and TRBJ2-3, with D uncertain. V shed 0 bases and J shed 4 bases, with 11 bases lying between them. Germline CDR1 reads SEHNR; CDR2 reads FQNEAQ (reference sequence). The CDR3 consists of 15 residues.

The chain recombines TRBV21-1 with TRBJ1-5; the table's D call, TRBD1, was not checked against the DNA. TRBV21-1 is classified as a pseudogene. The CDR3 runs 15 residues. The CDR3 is CASSKDREVNQPQHF. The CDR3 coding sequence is TGTGCCAGCAGCAAGGACAGGGAGGTTAATCAGCCCCAGCATTTT.

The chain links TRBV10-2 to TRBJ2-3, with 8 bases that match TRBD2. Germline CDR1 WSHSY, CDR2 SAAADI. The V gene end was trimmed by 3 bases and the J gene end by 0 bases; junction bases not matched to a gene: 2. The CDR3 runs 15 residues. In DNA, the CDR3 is TGCGCCAGCAGTGATAGCGGGGCTAGCACAGATACGCAGTATTTT. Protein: CASSDSGASTDTQYF.

In DNA form, the CDR3 reads TGTGCCAGCAGTCACACAAGCAATCAGCCCCAGCATTTT. This gives the protein CASSHTSNQPQHF. The rearrangement uses TRBV11-2 and TRBJ1-5; the D is unclear. CDR3 length: 13 amino acids. The germline V and J ends were trimmed by 6 bases and 1 base, with 7 bases remaining between them. Per germline, CDR1 SGHAT and CDR2 FQNNGV.

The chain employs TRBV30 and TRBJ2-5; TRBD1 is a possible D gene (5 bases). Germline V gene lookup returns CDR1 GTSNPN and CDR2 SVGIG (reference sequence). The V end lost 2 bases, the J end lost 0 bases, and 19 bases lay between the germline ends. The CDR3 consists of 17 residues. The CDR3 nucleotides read TGTGCCTGGAGTACCTCCCGAAGGGGAAACGACCAAGAGACCCAGTACTTC. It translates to CAWSTSRRGNDQETQYF.

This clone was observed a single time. CDR3 amino acids: CASSEETQYF. CDR3 nucleotides: TGTGCCAGCTCTGAAGAGACCCAGTACTTC. The J gene is TRBJ2-5, the V gene TRBV2; D is undetermined. Trimming left V 8 bases short and J 3 bases short, with 4 bases between. Germline CDR1 is SNHLY and CDR2 is FYNNEI. The CDR3 spans 10 residues.

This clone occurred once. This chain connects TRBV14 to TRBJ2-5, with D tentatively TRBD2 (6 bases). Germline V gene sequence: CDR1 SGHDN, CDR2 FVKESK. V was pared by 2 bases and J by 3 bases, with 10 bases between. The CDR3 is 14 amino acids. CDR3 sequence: CASSQLPGEETQYF. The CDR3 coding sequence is TGTGCCAGCAGCCAACTACCGGGGGAAGAGACCCAGTACTTC.

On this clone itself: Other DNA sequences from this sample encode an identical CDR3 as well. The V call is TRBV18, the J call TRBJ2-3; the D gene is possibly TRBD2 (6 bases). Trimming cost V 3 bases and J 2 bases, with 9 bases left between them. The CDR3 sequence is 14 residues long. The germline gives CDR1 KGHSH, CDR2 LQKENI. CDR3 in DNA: TGTGCCAGCTCACCCGGGACTTCCACAGATACGCAGTATTTT. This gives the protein CASSPGTSTDTQYF.

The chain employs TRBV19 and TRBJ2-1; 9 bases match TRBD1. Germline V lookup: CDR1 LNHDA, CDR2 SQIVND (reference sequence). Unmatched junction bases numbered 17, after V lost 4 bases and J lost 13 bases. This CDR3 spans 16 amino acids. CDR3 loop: CASSNMDRGRSSQQFF. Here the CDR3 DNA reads TGTGCCAGTAGTAACATGGACAGGGGTCGCTCCAGCCAACAGTTCTTC. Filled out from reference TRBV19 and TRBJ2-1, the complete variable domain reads DGGITQSPKYLFRKEGQNVTLSCEQNLNHDAMYWYRQDPGQGLRLIYYSQIVNDFQKGDIAEGYSVSREKKESFPLTVTSAQKNPTAFYLCASSNMDRGRSSQQFFGPGTRLTVL.

CDR3 amino acids: CASTLQGYTEAFF. As DNA, the CDR3 is TGTGCCTCAACCTTACAGGGATACACTGAAGCTTTCTTT. The chain employs TRBV28 and TRBJ1-1; maybe TRBD1 (6 bases). V lost 11 bases and J 3 bases, leaving 16 bases between the germline ends. CDR3 length equals 13 residues. Germline CDR1 and CDR2: MDHEN and SYDVKM.

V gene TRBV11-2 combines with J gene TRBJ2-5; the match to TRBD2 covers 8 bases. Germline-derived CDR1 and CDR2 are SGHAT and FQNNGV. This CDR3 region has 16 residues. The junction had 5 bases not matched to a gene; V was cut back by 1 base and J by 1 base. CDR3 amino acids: CASSLARGGAQETQYF. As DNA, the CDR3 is TGTGCCAGCAGCTTAGCCCGGGGGGGGGCCCAAGAGACCCAGTACTTC.

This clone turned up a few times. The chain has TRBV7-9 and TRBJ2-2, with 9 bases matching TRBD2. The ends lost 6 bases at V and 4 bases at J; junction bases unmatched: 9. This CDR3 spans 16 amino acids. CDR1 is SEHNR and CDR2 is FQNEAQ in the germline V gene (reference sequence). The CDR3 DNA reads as TGTGCCAGCAGGCAACATAGCGGGAGCACCACCGGGGAGCTGTTTTTT. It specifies CASRQHSGSTTGELFF.

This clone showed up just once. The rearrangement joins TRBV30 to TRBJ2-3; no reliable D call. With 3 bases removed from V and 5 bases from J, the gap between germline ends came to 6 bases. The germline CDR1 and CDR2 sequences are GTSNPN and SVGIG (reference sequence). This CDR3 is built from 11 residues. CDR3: CAWSAGDTQYF. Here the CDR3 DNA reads TGTGCCTGGAGCGCAGGAGATACGCAGTATTTT.

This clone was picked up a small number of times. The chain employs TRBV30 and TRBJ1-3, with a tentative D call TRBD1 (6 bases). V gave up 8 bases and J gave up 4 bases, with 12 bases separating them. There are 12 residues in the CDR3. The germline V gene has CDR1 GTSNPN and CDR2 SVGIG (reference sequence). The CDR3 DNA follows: TGTGCCGGGGGCTTATCAGGAAACACCATATATTTT. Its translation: CAGGLSGNTIYF.

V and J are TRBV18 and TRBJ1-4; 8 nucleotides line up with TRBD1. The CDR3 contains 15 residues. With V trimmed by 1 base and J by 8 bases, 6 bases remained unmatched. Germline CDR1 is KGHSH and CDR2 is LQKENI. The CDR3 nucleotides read TGTGCCAGCTCACCACTAGGACAGGGTCCAGAAAAACTGTTTTTT. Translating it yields CASSPLGQGPEKLFF.

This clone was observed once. The CDR3 DNA is TGTGCCAGCAGCCAACTGGGACAGGGGGGGGAGAGGCAAGGCCAGCCCCAGCATTTT. Translated: CASSQLGQGGERQGQPQHF. The V gene is TRBV14, the J gene TRBJ1-5; the match to TRBD1 covers 11 bases. CDR3 size: 19 residues. Germline V gene sequence: CDR1 SGHDN, CDR2 FVKESK. The V gene end was trimmed by 2 bases and the J gene end by 7 bases; junction bases not matched to a gene: 16.

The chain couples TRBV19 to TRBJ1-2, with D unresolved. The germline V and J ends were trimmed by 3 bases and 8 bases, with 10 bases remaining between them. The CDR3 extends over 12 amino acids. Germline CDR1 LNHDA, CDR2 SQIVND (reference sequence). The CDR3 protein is CASSISGWGYTF. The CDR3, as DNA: TGTGCCAGTAGTATCTCGGGTTGGGGCTACACCTTC.

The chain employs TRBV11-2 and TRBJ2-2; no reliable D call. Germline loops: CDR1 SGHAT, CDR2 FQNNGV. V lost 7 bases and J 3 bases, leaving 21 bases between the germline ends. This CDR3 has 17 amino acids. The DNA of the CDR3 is TGTGCCAGCACCATCCTTTTAGTTCGGTCTGACACCGGGGAGCTGTTTTTT. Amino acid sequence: CASTILLVRSDTGELFF.

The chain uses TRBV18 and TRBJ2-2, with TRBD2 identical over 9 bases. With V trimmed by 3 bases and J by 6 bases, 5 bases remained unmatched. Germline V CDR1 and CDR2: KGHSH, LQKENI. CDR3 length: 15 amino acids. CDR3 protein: CASSPLAGVAGELFF. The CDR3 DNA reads TGTGCCAGCTCACCCTTAGCGGGAGTGGCCGGGGAGCTGTTTTTT.

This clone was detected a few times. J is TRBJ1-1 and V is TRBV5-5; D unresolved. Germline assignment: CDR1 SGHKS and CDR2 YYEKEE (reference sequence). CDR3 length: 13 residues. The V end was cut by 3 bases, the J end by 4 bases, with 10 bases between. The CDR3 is CASSSGYGTEAFF. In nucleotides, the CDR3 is TGTGCCAGCAGCTCCGGTTACGGCACTGAAGCTTTCTTT.

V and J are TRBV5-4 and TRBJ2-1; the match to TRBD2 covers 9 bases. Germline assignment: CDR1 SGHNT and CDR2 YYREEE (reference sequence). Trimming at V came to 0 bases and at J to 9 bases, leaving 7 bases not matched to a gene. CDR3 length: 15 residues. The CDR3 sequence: CASSLGLAGVGEQFF. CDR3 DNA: TGTGCCAGCAGCTTGGGTTTAGCGGGAGTGGGTGAGCAGTTCTTC.

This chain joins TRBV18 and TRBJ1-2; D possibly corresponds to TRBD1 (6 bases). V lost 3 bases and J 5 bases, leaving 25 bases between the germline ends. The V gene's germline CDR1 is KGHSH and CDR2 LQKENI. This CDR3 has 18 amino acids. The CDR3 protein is CASSPNSYIRTEEYGYTF. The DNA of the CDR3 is TGTGCCAGCTCACCCAACTCTTATATAAGGACAGAGGAATATGGCTACACCTTC.

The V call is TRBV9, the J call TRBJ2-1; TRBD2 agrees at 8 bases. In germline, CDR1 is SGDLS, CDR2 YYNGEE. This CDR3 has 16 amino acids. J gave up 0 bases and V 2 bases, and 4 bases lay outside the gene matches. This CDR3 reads CASSVVAGSSYNEQFF. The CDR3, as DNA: TGTGCCAGCAGCGTGGTAGCGGGGAGCTCCTACAATGAGCAGTTCTTC. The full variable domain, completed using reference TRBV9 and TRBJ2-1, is DSGVTQTPKHLITATGQRVTLRCSPRSGDLSVYWYQQSLDQGLQFLIQYYNGEERAKGNILERFSAQQFPDLHSELNLSSLELGDSALYFCASSVVAGSSYNEQFFGPGTRLTVL.

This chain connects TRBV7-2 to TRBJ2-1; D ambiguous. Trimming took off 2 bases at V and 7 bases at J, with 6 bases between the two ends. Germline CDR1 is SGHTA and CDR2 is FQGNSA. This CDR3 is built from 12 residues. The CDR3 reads CASSLLLNEQFF. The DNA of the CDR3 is TGTGCCAGCAGCTTACTTCTTAATGAGCAGTTCTTC. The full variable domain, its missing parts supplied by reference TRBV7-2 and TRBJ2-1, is GAGVSQSPSNKVTEKGKDVELRCDPISGHTALYWYRQSLGQGLEFLIYFQGNSAPDKSGLPSDRFSAERTGGSVSTLTIQRTQQEDSAVYLCASSLLLNEQFFGPGTRLTVL.

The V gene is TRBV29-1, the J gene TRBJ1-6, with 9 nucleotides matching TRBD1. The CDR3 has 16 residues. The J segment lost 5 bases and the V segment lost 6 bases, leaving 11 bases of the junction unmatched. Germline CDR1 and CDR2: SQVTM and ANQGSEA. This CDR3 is CSVRDWGTGNNSPLHF. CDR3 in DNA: TGCAGCGTCCGAGACTGGGGGACAGGGAATAATTCACCCCTCCACTTT.

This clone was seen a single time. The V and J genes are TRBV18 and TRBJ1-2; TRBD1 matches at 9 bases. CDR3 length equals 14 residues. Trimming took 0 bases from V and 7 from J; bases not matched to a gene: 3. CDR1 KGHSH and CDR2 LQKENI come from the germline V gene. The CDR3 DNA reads TGTGCCAGCTCACCACCTAACAGGGGGCTTGGCTACACCTTC. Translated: CASSPPNRGLGYTF.